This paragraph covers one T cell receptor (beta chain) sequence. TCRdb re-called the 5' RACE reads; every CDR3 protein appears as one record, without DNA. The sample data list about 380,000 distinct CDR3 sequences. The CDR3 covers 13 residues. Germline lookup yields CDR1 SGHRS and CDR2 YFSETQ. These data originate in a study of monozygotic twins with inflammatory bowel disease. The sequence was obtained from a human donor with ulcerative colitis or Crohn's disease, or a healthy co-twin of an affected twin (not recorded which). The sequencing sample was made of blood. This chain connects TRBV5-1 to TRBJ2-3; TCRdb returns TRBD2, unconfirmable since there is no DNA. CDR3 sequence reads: CASSYTPPDTQYF.